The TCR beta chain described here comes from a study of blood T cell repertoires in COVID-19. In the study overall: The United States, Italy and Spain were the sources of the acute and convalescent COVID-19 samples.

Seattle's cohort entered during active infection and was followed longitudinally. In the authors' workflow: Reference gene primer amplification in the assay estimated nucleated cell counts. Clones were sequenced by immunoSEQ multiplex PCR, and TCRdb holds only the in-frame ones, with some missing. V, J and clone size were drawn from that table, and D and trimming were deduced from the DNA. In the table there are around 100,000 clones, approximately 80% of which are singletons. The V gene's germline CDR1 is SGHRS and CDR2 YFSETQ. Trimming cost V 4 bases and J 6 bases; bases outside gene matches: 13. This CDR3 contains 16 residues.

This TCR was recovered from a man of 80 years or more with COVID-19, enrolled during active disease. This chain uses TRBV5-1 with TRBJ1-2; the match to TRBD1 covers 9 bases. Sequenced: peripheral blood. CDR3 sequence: CASSPRTGAPSDGYTF. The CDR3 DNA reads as TGCGCCAGCAGCCCGAGGACAGGGGCCCCCTCAGATGGCTACACCTTC.